Listed here is a single T cell receptor beta chain. Its antigen is unknown. Repertoires were generated with immunoSEQ multiplex PCR, while TCRdb's copy carries only in-frame clones and drops some. The sample records tens of thousands of clones, more than 90% being singletons. This entry comes from a study of lymphopenia after photon versus proton radiotherapy. Regarding the study as a whole: Larger post-nadir TCR diversity loss correlated inversely with survival in deceased patients.

The sequence came from a woman in her thirties or forties with cholangiocarcinoma. This sample comprised peripheral blood, obtained from a patient treated with photon-based radiotherapy.

This CDR3 is CASSLMSSLSYNEQFF. In DNA, the CDR3 is TGTGCCAGCAGTTTAATGTCCTCTCTCTCCTACAATGAGCAGTTCTTC. The chain joins TRBV27 to TRBJ2-1, with D unresolved. Germline CDR1 reads MNHEY; CDR2 reads SMNVEV (reference sequence). CDR3 length: 16 amino acids. Between the trimmed V and J ends, which lost 2 bases and 0 bases, there was a span of 11 bases.